This entry concerns a single TCR beta chain. Its antigen is unknown. These data originate in a study of cytomegalovirus exposure and HLA in healthy donors. Study-level points and caveats: The records held CMV serostatus as the only immune exposure information. The authors assumed roughly uniform sequencing depth across donors for presence/absence analyses. In a later analysis, parvovirus B19, influenza, CMV and Epstein-Barr virus appeared linked to several top co-occurrence clusters.

Germline values: CDR1 KGHSH, CDR2 LQKENI. V gave up 2 bases and J gave up 3 bases; unmatched junction bases: 8. CDR3 size: 16 residues. Use of 60 Vbeta and 13 Jbeta primers characterized the PCR. The method was immunoSEQ multiplex PCR; TCRdb's version includes in-frame clones alone and lacks a portion of them. The table has 60,000 to 85,000 clones, approximately 80% seen once. This TCR came from a man between 65 and 85 years old in good health and CMV-seropositive. The source material was PBMCs. The chain joins TRBV18 to TRBJ2-3; TRBD1 aligns across 7 bases. CDR3 loop: CASSPAAGGGTDTQYF. Here the CDR3 DNA reads TGTGCCAGCTCACCAGCGGCAGGGGGTGGAACAGATACGCAGTATTTT.